These T cell receptor beta chains were read from a single sample in a study of identical twins. A single record per CDR3 protein comes from TCRdb applying MiXCR to the 5' RACE reads. The sample lists around 280,000 distinct CDR3 sequences; more than 6.5% were seen once. These data also formed part of another study, on yellow fever vaccine responses in identical twins.

Sequenced input: memory (CD45RO+) T cells sorted from blood. Source of these receptors: a woman aged 18-30 years in good health. Each CDR3 is given without its conserved first and last residue. Only part of the rows carry a size: once, few, many, or a class if the clone is expanded.

size: -; V: TRBV28; length: 12; J: TRBJ2-7; CDR3: ASSLRAGVGEQY
size: many; V: TRBV11-2; length: 13; J: TRBJ2-3; CDR3: ASSLGVGPTDTQY
size: few; V: TRBV6-1; length: 12; J: TRBJ2-6; CDR3: ASSTVTGANVLT
size: -; V: TRBV20-1; length: 13; J: TRBJ1-5; CDR3: SARAIRGPDQPQH
size: many; V: TRBV29-1; length: 12; J: TRBJ1-1; CDR3: SIRTTPRDTEAF
size: few; V: TRBV6-5; length: 12; J: TRBJ2-5; CDR3: ASSYFGGAETQY
size: few; V: TRBV6-1; length: 11; J: TRBJ1-5; CDR3: ASSELGPQPQH
size: -; V: TRBV7-9; length: 13; J: TRBJ2-1; CDR3: ASSLGDRVLDEQF
size: few; V: TRBV12-3/TRBV12-4; length: 13; J: TRBJ2-2; CDR3: ASSLGTRAGGELF
size: many; V: TRBV5-1; length: 12; J: TRBJ2-1; CDR3: ASSLGDVNNEQF
size: -; V: TRBV12-3/TRBV12-4; length: 11; J: TRBJ2-5; CDR3: ASRRDAQETQY
size: -; V: TRBV12-3/TRBV12-4; length: 12; J: TRBJ1-1; CDR3: ASSLVRENTEAF
size: few; V: TRBV7-2; length: 13; J: TRBJ2-5; CDR3: ASSPQRAPQETQY
size: few; V: TRBV5-1; length: 15; J: TRBJ2-3; CDR3: ASSLAWQQIYSDTQY
size: few; V: TRBV6-4; length: 12; J: TRBJ1-1; CDR3: ASRKTGDATEAF
size: many; V: TRBV2; length: 8; J: TRBJ1-4; CDR3: ATRDEKLF
size: many; V: TRBV20-1; length: 14; J: TRBJ2-1; CDR3: SAPGGRPTSWNEQF
size: -; V: TRBV19; length: 13; J: TRBJ1-5; CDR3: ASSIMGQGNQPQH
size: few; V: TRBV19; length: 13; J: TRBJ2-7; CDR3: ASSISSGVYYEQY